Each of the 32 T cell receptor beta chains below was sequenced from the same sample in a study of OX40 agonist ivuxolimab in advanced cancers. The library was obtained by the immunoSEQ multiplex PCR assay. The immuneACCESS repertoire file appears here via TCRdb, limited to in-frame rearrangements. These files lack a portion of the clones; in checked studies, under half of the deficit traces to unresolved V genes, and the cause of the others is not known. Counted in this sample were about 32,000 clones; about 86% of them appeared once. Roughly 30% of the sample goes to the ten largest clones. The sample consisted of CD4+ or CD8+ T cells sorted from blood, taken in a trial of the OX40 agonist ivuxolimab. Every receptor here comes from an adult with an advanced solid tumor such as melanoma, head and neck, liver or kidney cancer.

This chain connects TRBV19 to TRBJ2-1; D possibly matches TRBD1 or TRBD2 (5 bases each). Trimming left V 3 bases short and J 3 bases short, with 12 bases between. The CDR3 runs to 15 residues. The germline gives CDR1 LNHDA, CDR2 SQIVND (reference sequence). The CDR3 DNA is TGTGCCAGTAGTATGGGATGGGGGAACTACAATGAGCAGTTCTTC. Translated: CASSMGWGNYNEQFF.

The V gene is TRBV18, the J gene TRBJ2-1; possibly TRBD2 for D (5 bases). Trimming left V 5 bases short and J 6 bases short, with 14 bases between. Looked up from germline, CDR1 is KGHSH and CDR2 is LQKENI. The length of the CDR3 is 14 residues. The CDR3 DNA reads as TGTGCCAGCTCAGACCCACTAGACCTCAATGAGCAGTTCTTC. Amino acids: CASSDPLDLNEQFF.

V is TRBV7-6 and J is TRBJ2-2; the D is unclear. CDR3 length equals 15 residues. Germline V CDR1 and CDR2: SGHVS, FNYEAQ. Trimming removed 1 base from V and 1 base from J, with 7 bases in between. CDR3 coding DNA: TGTGCCAGCAGCTTAGTACTGCAGAACACCGGGGAGCTGTTTTTT. Amino acids: CASSLVLQNTGELFF.

In its sample, this clone was seen many times. The chain has TRBV21-1 and TRBJ1-2. TRBV21-1 is noted as a pseudogene. This CDR3 has 14 residues. CDR3 residues: CASSKDGGDYGYTF. The CDR3 coding sequence is TGTGCCAGCAGCAAAGATGGAGGTGACTATGGCTACACCTTC.

This chain connects TRBV7-9 to TRBJ2-2; D perhaps matches TRBD2 (5 bases). V was cut by 3 bases and J by 1 base, with 9 bases left in between. Germline V gene data show CDR1 as SEHNR and CDR2 as FQNEAQ (reference sequence). The CDR3 sequence is 15 residues long. The CDR3, as DNA: TGTGCCAGCAGCTTCACCGAGGGGAACACCGGGGAGCTGTTTTTT. Its translation is CASSFTEGNTGELFF.

V is TRBV19 and J is TRBJ1-5, with a possible D match to TRBD1 (5 bases). Germline loops: CDR1 LNHDA, CDR2 SQIVND (reference sequence). V lost 3 bases and J 7 bases, leaving 10 bases between the germline ends. The CDR3 loop spans 13 amino acids. The CDR3 is CASSMGVGQPQHF. For the CDR3, the DNA is TGTGCCAGTAGTATGGGGGTTGGCCAGCCCCAGCATTTT.

The chain combines TRBV7-6 with TRBJ1-1; no definite D call. Germline lookup yields CDR1 SGHVS and CDR2 FNYEAQ. This CDR3 spans 13 amino acids. Trimming pared 5 bases from V and 7 bases from J, leaving 14 bases between. The CDR3 nucleotides are TGTGCCAGCAGCCCAGGACGGGCTAATGAAGCTTTCTTT. It yields the protein CASSPGRANEAFF. Filled out from reference TRBV7-6 and TRBJ1-1, the complete variable domain reads GAGVSQSPRYKVTKRGQDVALRCDPISGHVSLYWYRQALGQGPEFLTYFNYEAQQDKSGLPNDRFSAERPEGSISTLTIQRTEQRDSAMYRCASSPGRANEAFFGQGTRLTVV.

The V gene is TRBV30, the J gene TRBJ2-1; D is perhaps TRBD1 (7 bases). This CDR3 has 15 residues. V lost 0 bases to trimming and J lost 7 bases, with 16 bases between them. The germline V gene encodes CDR1 GTSNPN and CDR2 SVGIG (reference sequence). CDR3 bases: TGTGCCTGGAGTGTCGCGCGGGACAGAATTAATGAGCAGTTCTTC. Amino acids: CAWSVARDRINEQFF.

This chain joins TRBV19 and TRBJ2-1, with D unresolved. Trimming cost V 3 bases and J 3 bases, with 12 bases left between them. Germline CDR1 is LNHDA and CDR2 is SQIVND (reference sequence). There are 15 residues in the CDR3. This CDR3 reads CASSIRAEFYNEQFF. The CDR3, as DNA: TGTGCCAGTAGTATCCGTGCGGAATTCTACAATGAGCAGTTCTTC.

This chain joins TRBV29-1 and TRBJ2-1, with 10 bases matching TRBD1. Trimming took 3 bases from V and 7 from J; bases not matched to a gene: 9. The CDR3 is made up of 15 amino acids. Looked up from germline, CDR1 is SQVTM and CDR2 is ANQGSEA. The CDR3 coding sequence is TGCAGCGTTGAGGGGACAGGGGCGGGGTGGAATGAGCAGTTCTTC. Encoded protein: CSVEGTGAGWNEQFF.

This rearrangement joins TRBV6-7 to TRBJ2-1; D call uncertain. TRBV6-7 is reported as an ORF; its role is uncertain. The V end lost 8 bases, the J end lost 8 bases, and 19 bases lay between the germline ends. The CDR3 loop spans 14 amino acids. In DNA form, the CDR3 reads TGTGCCAGCGTCCCAGCAGTGATATCCCATGAGCAGTTCTTC. It is translated as CASVPAVISHEQFF.

V gene TRBV9 combines with J gene TRBJ2-7; tentatively, D is TRBD2 (5 bases). The CDR3 runs 14 residues. V dropped 2 bases and J dropped 3 bases, with 12 bases sitting between them. CDR1 and CDR2 (germline): SGDLS, YYNGEE. The CDR3 nucleotides read TGTGCCAGCAGCGTCGACGGACTTTACTACGAGCAGTACTTC. Translation gives CASSVDGLYYEQYF.

Of note for this clone: One junction end does not reproduce the germline sequence, and a read error may be involved. The chain employs TRBV7-7 and TRBJ1-1; weak D call: TRBD1 (5 bases). In germline, CDR1 is SSHAT, CDR2 FNYEAQ (reference sequence). This CDR3 is 15 amino acids long. The DNA for the CDR3 is TGTGCTAGCAGCCCTTTAGGGGCCAGGAACACTGAAGCTTTCTTT. The encoded protein is CASSPLGARNTEAFF.

The gene calls are TRBV15 and TRBJ2-7, with TRBD1 matching 8 bases. The CDR3 covers 14 residues. The junction had 4 bases not matched to a gene; V was cut back by 2 bases and J by 4 bases. Germline V gene lookup returns CDR1 LNHNV and CDR2 YYDKDF (reference sequence). DNA for the CDR3: TGTGCCACCAGCAGAAGGACAGGGTTTTACGAGCAGTACTTC. Protein: CATSRRTGFYEQYF.

The V gene is TRBV29-1, the J gene TRBJ1-5; 7 bases are shared with TRBD1. J gave up 6 bases and V 6 bases, and 8 bases lay outside the gene matches. CDR1 and CDR2 (germline): SQVTM, ANQGSEA. This CDR3 spans 13 amino acids. The CDR3 DNA is TGCAGCGTGACGACAGGGACTCGTCAGCCCCAGCATTTT. Residues: CSVTTGTRQPQHF.

The chain combines TRBV7-9 with TRBJ1-4; 8 bases align to TRBD1. The length of the CDR3 is 17 residues. V dropped 5 bases and J dropped 0; count of bases not matched to a gene: 8. CDR1 SEHNR and CDR2 FQNEAQ come from the germline V gene (reference sequence). The CDR3 reads CASSGPGQAPTNEKLFF. CDR3 DNA: TGTGCCAGCAGCGGACCGGGACAGGCACCAACTAATGAAAAACTGTTTTTT.

This chain uses TRBV25-1 with TRBJ2-1; the match to TRBD2 covers 7 bases. Trimming removed 8 bases from V and 7 bases from J; junction bases left unmatched: 23. Germline CDR1 and CDR2: MGHDK and SYGVNS. CDR3 size: 18 residues. The CDR3 region has the DNA TGTGCCAGCTACCTGAGTAGGCTAGCGGTCTTCTTTGGGAATGAGCAGTTCTTC. Its protein is CASYLSRLAVFFGNEQFF.

The chain combines TRBV5-1 with TRBJ2-2, with a tentative D call TRBD1 (5 bases). The CDR3 runs to 15 residues. Germline CDR1 reads SGHRS; CDR2 reads YFSETQ. V was pared by 2 bases and J by 2 bases, with 10 bases between. CDR3 amino acids: CASSLGVGNTGELFF. The CDR3 bases are TGCGCCAGCAGCTTAGGGGTCGGTAACACCGGGGAGCTGTTTTTT.

The chain uses TRBV5-1 and TRBJ2-7, with a tentative D call TRBD1 (6 bases). Looked up from germline, CDR1 is SGHRS and CDR2 is YFSETQ. Trimming removed 0 bases from V and 2 bases from J, with 12 bases in between. This CDR3 spans 15 amino acids. The CDR3 nucleotides read TGCGCCAGCAGCTTGGGGGCAGGGGTTCCCTACGAGCAGTACTTC. This encodes CASSLGAGVPYEQYF.

Concerning this clone itself: In the same sample, other DNA sequences code for this CDR3. The rearrangement links TRBV5-6 to TRBJ1-5; D uncertain. The germline V gene has CDR1 SGHDT and CDR2 YYEEEE. The V end was cut by 0 bases, the J end by 2 bases, with 0 bases between. The CDR3 consists of 12 residues. CDR3 DNA: TGTGCCAGCAGCTTGGGCAATCAGCCCCAGCATTTT. Translating gives CASSLGNQPQHF.

The rearrangement joins TRBV9 to TRBJ2-1, with 9 bases that match TRBD1. This CDR3 contains 15 residues. Germline lookup yields CDR1 SGDLS and CDR2 YYNGEE. Trimming took 7 bases from V and 7 from J; bases not matched to a gene: 12. This CDR3 is CASHIPGQGQNEQFF. CDR3 nucleotide sequence: TGTGCCAGCCACATCCCGGGACAGGGACAGAATGAGCAGTTCTTC. Full variable domain (remainder filled in from reference TRBV9 and TRBJ2-1): DSGVTQTPKHLITATGQRVTLRCSPRSGDLSVYWYQQSLDQGLQFLIQYYNGEERAKGNILERFSAQQFPDLHSELNLSSLELGDSALYFCASHIPGQGQNEQFFGPGTRLTVL.

The chain recombines TRBV28 with TRBJ2-1, with D possibly being TRBD2 (6 bases). The V end was cut by 2 bases, the J end by 7 bases, with 6 bases between. In germline, CDR1 is MDHEN, CDR2 SYDVKM. The CDR3 runs to 12 residues. This CDR3 is CASSLGGNEQFF. In nucleotides, the CDR3 is TGTGCCAGCAGTTTAGGGGGGAATGAGCAGTTCTTC.

The chain employs TRBV2 and TRBJ2-1; D remains ambiguous. CDR1 is SNHLY and CDR2 is FYNNEI in the germline V gene. Trimming stripped 8 bases from V and 10 bases from J, with 9 bases between. This CDR3 region has 10 residues. The CDR3 region is CASLRYEQFF. In DNA form, the CDR3 reads TGTGCCAGCCTTCGTTACGAGCAGTTCTTC.

V usage is TRBV29-1 and J usage is TRBJ2-7, with 8 positions matching TRBD1. The CDR3 has 13 residues. Trimming cost V 3 bases and J 4 bases; bases outside gene matches: 5. From germline, CDR1 is SQVTM and CDR2 ANQGSEA. The CDR3 spells CSVEGQDLYEQYF. The CDR3 nucleotides read TGCAGCGTTGAGGGACAGGACCTTTACGAGCAGTACTTC.

The chain recombines TRBV6-1 with TRBJ2-3, with D perhaps being TRBD1 or TRBD2 (6 bases each). V gave up 10 bases and J gave up 1 base, with 18 bases separating them. Germline V gene sequence: CDR1 MNHNS, CDR2 SASEGT. CDR3 length equals 15 residues. The chain's CDR3 is CAIVGGTEGTDTQYF. The CDR3 region has the DNA TGTGCCATAGTAGGGGGGACGGAGGGCACAGATACGCAGTATTTT.

This chain links TRBV7-9 with TRBJ1-4; D unclear. There are 14 residues in the CDR3. With 0 bases removed from V and 5 bases from J, the gap between germline ends came to 7 bases. Germline V gene data show CDR1 as SEHNR and CDR2 as FQNEAQ (reference sequence). The CDR3, as DNA: TGTGCCAGCAGCTTAGCGGCTTTAAATGAAAAACTGTTTTTT. This gives the protein CASSLAALNEKLFF.

The chain carries TRBV7-9 and TRBJ2-7; TRBD1 agrees at 7 bases. CDR3 length: 14 residues. V gave up 4 bases and J gave up 2 bases; unmatched junction bases: 5. CDR1 is SEHNR and CDR2 is FQNEAQ in the germline V gene (reference sequence). CDR3 coding DNA: TGTGCCAGCAGCTCTCCGGGACAGACCTACGAGCAGTACTTC. Its protein product is CASSSPGQTYEQYF.

A few counts support this clone. The chain couples TRBV6-1 to TRBJ2-5; D could derive from TRBD1 or TRBD2 (5 bases each). Trimming removed 2 bases at V and 5 bases at J, with 15 bases between. CDR3 size: 15 residues. Per germline, CDR1 MNHNS and CDR2 SASEGT. Here the CDR3 reads CASSELGVGAETQYF. Here the CDR3 DNA reads TGTGCCAGCAGTGAATTGGGTGTCGGGGCGGAGACCCAGTACTTC.

V is TRBV27 and J is TRBJ2-1; D gene unclear. Trimming took off 8 bases at V and 6 bases at J, with 20 bases between the two ends. The germline gives CDR1 MNHEY, CDR2 SMNVEV (reference sequence). The length of the CDR3 is 15 residues. The CDR3 coding sequence is TGTGCCAGCCACTCCTGGACCGGCGTCGCCAATGAGCAGTTCTTC. This sequence encodes CASHSWTGVANEQFF.

The chain joins TRBV11-2 to TRBJ1-1; D unclear. V was cut by 0 bases and J by 6 bases, with 5 bases left in between. The CDR3 length is 12 residues. The germline gives CDR1 SGHAT, CDR2 FQNNGV. The CDR3 bases are TGTGCCAGCAGCTTAGACGGGCCTGAAGCTTTCTTT. Translated: CASSLDGPEAFF.

The V gene is TRBV5-3, the J gene TRBJ1-4, with D possibly being TRBD1 (6 bases). TRBV5-3 counts as an open reading frame of uncertain function. This CDR3 is built from 13 residues. V was clipped by 10 bases and J by 3 bases, with 13 bases between them. The CDR3 sequence is CAGSGVANEKLFF. CDR3 DNA sequence: TGTGCCGGCTCAGGGGTGGCTAATGAAAAACTGTTTTTT.

The V gene is TRBV5-1, the J gene TRBJ2-7, with 7 bases that match TRBD1. The CDR3 sequence is 14 residues long. Germline loops: CDR1 SGHRS, CDR2 YFSETQ. V was pared by 0 bases and J by 4 bases, with 4 bases of the junction left unmatched. The CDR3 sequence is CASSLGGTVYEQYF. In nucleotides, the CDR3 is TGCGCCAGCAGCTTGGGGGGGACAGTTTACGAGCAGTACTTC.